The 10 T cell receptor beta chains in this list originate from one sample, sequenced in a study of vaccination and CD4 T cells after COVID-19 (dated by TCRdb to 2022 to 2024). The meaning of the sample's treatment or condition label: approximately 10-day PBMC culture with coronavirus spike peptide pools or control peptides (ViraFEST assay). Receptors were amplified or captured by PCR. The instrument given in TCRdb is Illumina iSeq 100. TCR sequencing of DNA from cultured CD4+ T cells used the Oncomine TCR Beta short-read assay at the Johns Hopkins FTIC core. TCRdb passed the public sequencing reads through fastp at Q25 and MiXCR, retaining productive beta sequences. Rows merge per CDR3 protein into single entries with the most common DNA and genes. The sample data list about 18,000 distinct CDR3 sequences, and over 50% of these were observed just once. 6.6% of the sample is held by the ten biggest clonotypes.

No cognate antigen is known for these TCRs. The input for sequencing was CD4+ T cells from blood, cultured in vitro, taken before SARS-CoV-2 vaccination. The receptors derive from a human donor who had recovered from COVID-19.

The chain has TRBV19 and TRBJ1-5, with 9 bases aligning to TRBD1. The CDR3 contains 16 residues. Germline-derived CDR1 and CDR2 are LNHDA and SQIVND (reference sequence). The ends lost 5 bases at V and 7 bases at J; junction bases unmatched: 12. CDR3 nucleotide sequence: TGTGCCAGTAGTGCAGGGACAGGGTCGGGTCTCCAGCCCCAGCATTTT. Encoded protein: CASSAGTGSGLQPQHF.

V usage is TRBV7-8 and J usage is TRBJ2-7; 9 nucleotides line up with TRBD2. The CDR3 is 15 residues long. The ends lost 2 bases at V and 7 bases at J; junction bases unmatched: 9. Germline V gene lookup returns CDR1 SGHVS and CDR2 FQNEAQ. The CDR3 loop reads CASSLLSSGTGEQYF. DNA of the CDR3: TGTGCCAGCAGCTTATTGTCTAGCGGGACGGGTGAGCAGTACTTC.

This clonotype was seen only a few times. The V gene is TRBV28, the J gene TRBJ2-2, with TRBD2 matching over 8 bases. Germline V gene sequence: CDR1 MDHEN, CDR2 SYDVKM. CDR3 length: 15 amino acids. The J segment lost 4 bases and the V segment lost 7 bases, leaving 8 bases of the junction unmatched. The CDR3 sequence is CASNVGSGATGELFF. The CDR3 nucleotides read TGTGCCAGCAACGTGGGTAGCGGGGCCACCGGGGAGCTGTTTTTT.

Note on this clonotype: This may be a read error, as it is one base from a much larger clone. The chain combines TRBV6-1 with TRBJ1-6, with 11 bases identical to TRBD1. Germline V gene sequence: CDR1 MNHNS, CDR2 SASEGT. This CDR3 is built from 17 residues. Written as DNA, the CDR3 is TGTGTCAGCAGTAGCCCCCCCGGACAGGGGGCTTATTCACCCCTCCACTTT. Protein: CVSSSPPGQGAYSPLHF.

The chain uses TRBV4-3 and TRBJ1-3; the D is unclear. The V end lost 0 bases, the J end lost 9 bases, and 12 bases lay between the germline ends. This CDR3 region has 14 residues. Germline values: CDR1 LGHNA, CDR2 YSLEER. CDR3 sequence reads: CASSQDRSGSTIYF. Written as DNA, the CDR3 is TGCGCCAGCAGCCAAGACAGATCGGGGAGCACCATATATTTT.

Note on this clonotype: One junction end does not reproduce the germline sequence, and a read error may be involved. The chain carries TRBV5-1 and TRBJ1-5, with D possibly TRBD1 on 5 matching bases. There are 15 residues in the CDR3. Germline V gene data show CDR1 as SGHRS and CDR2 as YFSETQ. The CDR3 nucleotides are TGCGCCAGCAGCTTGGAAGGGACCCCAAGTCAGCTCCAGCATTTT. It codes for CASSLEGTPSQLQHF.

J is TRBJ2-7 and V is TRBV27, with 9 positions matching TRBD1. Germline assignment: CDR1 MNHEY and CDR2 SMNVEV (reference sequence). The CDR3 totals 18 residues. After removal of 6 bases from V and 1 base from J, the junction contained 16 bases not matched to a gene. This chain's CDR3 is CASRVRTGVGGWSYEQYF. In DNA, the CDR3 is TGTGCCAGCAGGGTCCGGACAGGGGTAGGTGGGTGGTCCTACGAGCAGTACTTC.

This rearrangement joins TRBV24-1 to TRBJ1-1, with D uncertain. V dropped 6 bases and J dropped 5 bases, with 12 bases sitting between them. The CDR3 length is 13 residues. Germline-derived CDR1 and CDR2 are KGHDR and SFDVKD. The CDR3 DNA is TGTGCCACCAGTAAGGGCAGTTGGACTGAAGCTTTCTTT. Translation: CATSKGSWTEAFF.

J is TRBJ2-2 and V is TRBV6-1; the D gene is possibly TRBD2 (5 bases). The ends were cut back, 3 bases at V and 0 bases at J, with 17 bases in the middle. Germline-derived CDR1 and CDR2 are MNHNS and SASEGT. This CDR3 is built from 18 residues. CDR3 sequence: CASSDEYPGLANTGELFF. The CDR3 nucleotides are TGTGCCAGCAGTGATGAATACCCTGGACTGGCGAACACCGGGGAGCTGTTTTTT.

The chain carries TRBV20-1 and TRBJ2-5, with 7 bases matching TRBD1. Germline-derived CDR1 and CDR2 are DFQATT and SNEGSKA (reference sequence). V lost 2 bases to trimming and J lost 2 bases; unmatched junction nucleotides: 5. The CDR3 spans 14 residues. CDR3 region: CSARSETGQETQYF. For the CDR3, the DNA is TGCAGTGCTAGATCAGAGACAGGGCAAGAGACCCAGTACTTC.